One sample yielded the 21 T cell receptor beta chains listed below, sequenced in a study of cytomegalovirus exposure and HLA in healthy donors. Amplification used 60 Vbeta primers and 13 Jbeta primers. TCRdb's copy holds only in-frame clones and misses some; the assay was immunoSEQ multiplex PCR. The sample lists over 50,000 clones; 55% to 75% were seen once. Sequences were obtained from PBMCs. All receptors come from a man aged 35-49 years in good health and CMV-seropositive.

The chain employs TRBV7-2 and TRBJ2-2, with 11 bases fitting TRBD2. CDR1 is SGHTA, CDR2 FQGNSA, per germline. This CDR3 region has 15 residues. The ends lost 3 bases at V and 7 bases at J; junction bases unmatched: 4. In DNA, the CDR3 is TGTGCCAGCAGCTTCCGGACTAGCGGGCTCGGGGAGCTGTTTTTT. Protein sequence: CASSFRTSGLGELFF.

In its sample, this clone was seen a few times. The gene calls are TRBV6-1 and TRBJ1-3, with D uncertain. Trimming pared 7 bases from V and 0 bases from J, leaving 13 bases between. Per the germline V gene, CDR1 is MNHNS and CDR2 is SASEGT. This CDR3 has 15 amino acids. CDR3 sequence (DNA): TGTGCCAGCAAGTATTCGGCGGGCTCTGGAAACACCATATATTTT. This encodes CASKYSAGSGNTIYF.

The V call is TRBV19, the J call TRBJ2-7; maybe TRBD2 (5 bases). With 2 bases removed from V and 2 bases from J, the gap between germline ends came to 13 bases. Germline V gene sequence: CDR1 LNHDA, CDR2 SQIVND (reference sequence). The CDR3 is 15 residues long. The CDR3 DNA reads TGTGCCAGTAGTATAAGCGGCGGGCCGGCCTACGAGCAGTACTTC. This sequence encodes CASSISGGPAYEQYF.

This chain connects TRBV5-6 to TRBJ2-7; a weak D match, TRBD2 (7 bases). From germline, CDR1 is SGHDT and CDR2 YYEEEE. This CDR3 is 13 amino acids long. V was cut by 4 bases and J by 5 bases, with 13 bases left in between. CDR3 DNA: TGTGCCAGCAGCCCGTCGGGGGGCGACGAGCAGTACTTC. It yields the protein CASSPSGGDEQYF.

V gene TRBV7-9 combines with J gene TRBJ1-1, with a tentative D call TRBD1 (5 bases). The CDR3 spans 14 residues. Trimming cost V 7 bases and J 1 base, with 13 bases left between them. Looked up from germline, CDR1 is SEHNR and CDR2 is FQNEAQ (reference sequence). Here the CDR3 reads CASISWGGNTEAFF. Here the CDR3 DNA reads TGTGCCAGCATATCATGGGGGGGGAACACTGAAGCTTTCTTT.

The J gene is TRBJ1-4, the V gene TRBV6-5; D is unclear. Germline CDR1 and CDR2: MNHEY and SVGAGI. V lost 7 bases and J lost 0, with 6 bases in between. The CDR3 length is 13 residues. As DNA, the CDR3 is TGTGCCAGCATGGCGGCAACTAATGAAAAACTGTTTTTT. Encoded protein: CASMAATNEKLFF.

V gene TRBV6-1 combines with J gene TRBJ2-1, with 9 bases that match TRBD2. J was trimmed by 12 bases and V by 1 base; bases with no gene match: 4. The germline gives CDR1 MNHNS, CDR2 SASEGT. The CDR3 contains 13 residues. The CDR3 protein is CASSEGAAGGQFF. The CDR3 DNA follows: TGTGCCAGCAGTGAAGGTGCAGCGGGGGGGCAGTTCTTC.

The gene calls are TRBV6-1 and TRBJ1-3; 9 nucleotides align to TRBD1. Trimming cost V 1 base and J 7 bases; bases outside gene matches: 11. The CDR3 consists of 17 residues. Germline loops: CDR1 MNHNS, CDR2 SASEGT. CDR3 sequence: CASSEGDRELWRNTIYF. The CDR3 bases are TGTGCCAGCAGTGAAGGGGACAGGGAACTCTGGAGGAACACCATATATTTT.

CDR3 in amino acids: CASSVASSYNEQFF. CDR3 nucleotides: TGTGCCAGCAGTGTGGCCAGCTCCTACAATGAGCAGTTCTTC. The gene calls are TRBV2 and TRBJ2-1; D remains unclear. CDR3 length: 14 residues. CDR1 is SNHLY, CDR2 FYNNEI, per germline. V was pared by 4 bases and J by 0 bases, with 7 bases between.

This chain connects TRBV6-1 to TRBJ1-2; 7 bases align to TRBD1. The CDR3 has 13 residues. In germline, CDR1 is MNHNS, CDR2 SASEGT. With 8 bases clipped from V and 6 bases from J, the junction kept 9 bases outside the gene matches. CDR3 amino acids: CASLSETGNGYTF. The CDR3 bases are TGTGCCAGCCTTTCCGAGACAGGGAATGGCTACACCTTC.

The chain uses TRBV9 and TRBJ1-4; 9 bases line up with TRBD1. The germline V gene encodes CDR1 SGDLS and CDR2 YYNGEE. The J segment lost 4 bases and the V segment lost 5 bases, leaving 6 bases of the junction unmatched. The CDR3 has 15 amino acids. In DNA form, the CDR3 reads TGTGCCAGCAGTCGCACAGGGGGCCATAATGAAAAACTGTTTTTT. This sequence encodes CASSRTGGHNEKLFF.

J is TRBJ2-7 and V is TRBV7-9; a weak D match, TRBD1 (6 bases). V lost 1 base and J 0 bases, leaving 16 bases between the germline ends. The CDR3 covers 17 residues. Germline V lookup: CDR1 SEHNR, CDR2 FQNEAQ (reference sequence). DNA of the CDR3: TGTGCCAGCAGCTTAGGGGTAGGGGGTTTACACTCCTACGAGCAGTACTTC. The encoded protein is CASSLGVGGLHSYEQYF.

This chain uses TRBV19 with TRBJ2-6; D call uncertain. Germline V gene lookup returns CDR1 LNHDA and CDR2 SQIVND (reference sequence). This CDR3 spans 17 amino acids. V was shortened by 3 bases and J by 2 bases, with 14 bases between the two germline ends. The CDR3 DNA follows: TGTGCCAGTAGTATTTTCTTTACGGAGACTGGGGCCAACGTCCTGACTTTC. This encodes CASSIFFTETGANVLTF.

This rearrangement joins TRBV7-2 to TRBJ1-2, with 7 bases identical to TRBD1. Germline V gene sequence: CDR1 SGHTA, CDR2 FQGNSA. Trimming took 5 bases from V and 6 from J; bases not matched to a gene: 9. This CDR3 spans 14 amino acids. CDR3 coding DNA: TGTGCCAGCAGCCCGCCGCGGACAGGCCATGGCTACACCTTC. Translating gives CASSPPRTGHGYTF.

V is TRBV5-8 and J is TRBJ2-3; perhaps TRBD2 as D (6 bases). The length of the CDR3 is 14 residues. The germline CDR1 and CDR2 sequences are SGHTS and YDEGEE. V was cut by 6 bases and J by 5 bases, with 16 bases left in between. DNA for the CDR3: TGTGCCAGCAAACCGTTTCTCGGGAGAGATACGCAGTATTTT. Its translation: CASKPFLGRDTQYF.

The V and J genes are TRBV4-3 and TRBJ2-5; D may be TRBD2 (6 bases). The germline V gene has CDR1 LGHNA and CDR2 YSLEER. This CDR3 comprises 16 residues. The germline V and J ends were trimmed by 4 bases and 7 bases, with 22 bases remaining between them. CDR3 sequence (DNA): TGCGCCAGCAGCCTCGACCTCCAACTAGCCGGTGGGACCCAGTACTTC. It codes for CASSLDLQLAGGTQYF.

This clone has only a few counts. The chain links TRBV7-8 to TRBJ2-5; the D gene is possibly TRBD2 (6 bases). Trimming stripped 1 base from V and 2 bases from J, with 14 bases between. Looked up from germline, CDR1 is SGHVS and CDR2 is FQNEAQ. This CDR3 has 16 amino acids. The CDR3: CASSLEPLANQETQYF. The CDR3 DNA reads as TGTGCCAGCAGCTTAGAGCCCCTAGCGAATCAAGAGACCCAGTACTTC.

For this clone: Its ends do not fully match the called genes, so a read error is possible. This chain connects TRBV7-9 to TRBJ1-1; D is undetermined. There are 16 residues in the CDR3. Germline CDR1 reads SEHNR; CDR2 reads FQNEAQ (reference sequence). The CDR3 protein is CSSSLAGGRFSTEAFF. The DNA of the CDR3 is TGTTCCAGCAGCTTAGCTGGTGGCCGCTTCAGCACTGAAGCTTTCTTT.

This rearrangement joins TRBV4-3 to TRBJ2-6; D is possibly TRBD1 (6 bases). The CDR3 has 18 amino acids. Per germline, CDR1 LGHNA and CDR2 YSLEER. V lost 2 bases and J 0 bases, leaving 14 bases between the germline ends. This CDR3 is CASSQSGVVYSGANVLTF. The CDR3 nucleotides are TGCGCCAGCAGCCAATCAGGGGTGGTGTACTCTGGGGCCAACGTCCTGACTTTC.

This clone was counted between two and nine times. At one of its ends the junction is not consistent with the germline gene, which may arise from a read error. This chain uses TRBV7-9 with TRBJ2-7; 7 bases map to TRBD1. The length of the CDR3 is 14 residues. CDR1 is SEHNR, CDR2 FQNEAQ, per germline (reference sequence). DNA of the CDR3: TGTTCCAGCAGCTTAACAGGGGAGACCTACGAGCAGTACTTC. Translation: CSSSLTGETYEQYF. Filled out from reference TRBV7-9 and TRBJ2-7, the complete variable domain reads DTGVSQNPRHKITKRGQNVTFRCDPISEHNRLYWYRQTLGQGPEFLTYFQNEAQLEKSRLLSDRFSAERPKGSFSTLEIQRTEQGDSAMYLCSSSLTGETYEQYFGPGTRLTVT.

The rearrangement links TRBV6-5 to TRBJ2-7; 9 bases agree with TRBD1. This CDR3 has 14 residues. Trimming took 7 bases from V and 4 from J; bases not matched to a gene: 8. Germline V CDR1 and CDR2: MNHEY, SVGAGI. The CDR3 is CASKTGTGSYEQYF. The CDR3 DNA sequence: TGTGCCAGCAAAACCGGGACAGGGTCGTACGAGCAGTACTTC.